The 18 T cell receptor beta chains below come from one sample, sequenced in a study of blood T cell repertoires in COVID-19. Clones were read by immunoSEQ multiplex PCR, and TCRdb kept only the in-frame ones, dropping some. Here the sample spans about 440,000 clones, 75% to 90% being singletons. Input material: peripheral blood. These receptors were collected from a woman aged 25 to 39 with acute or convalescent COVID-19.

The V call is TRBV23-1, the J call TRBJ2-7; D is unresolved. TRBV23-1 is an ORF; its function is uncertain. The germline V and J ends were trimmed by 3 bases and 3 bases, with 15 bases remaining between them. The CDR3 runs 15 residues. The CDR3 coding sequence is TGCGCCAGCAGTCAGAAGACAAGGAACAGCTACGAGCAGTACTTC. Amino acids: CASSQKTRNSYEQYF.

The V call is TRBV19, the J call TRBJ1-2, with D possibly being TRBD1 (6 bases). The CDR3 is 15 amino acids. The V end was cut by 8 bases, the J end by 5 bases, with 21 bases between. Germline V gene lookup returns CDR1 LNHDA and CDR2 SQIVND (reference sequence). Here the CDR3 DNA reads TGTGCCAGTGGAAATCTACAGGGAACTGGATATGGCTACACCTTC. As protein: CASGNLQGTGYGYTF.

The genes are TRBV12-3 or TRBV12-4 and TRBJ1-2; D uncertain. Trimming took off 5 bases at V and 7 bases at J, with 14 bases between the two ends. This CDR3 has 13 residues. The CDR3 protein is CASSLLPLGGYTF. DNA of the CDR3: TGTGCCAGCAGTCTACTACCCCTCGGTGGCTACACCTTC.

V and J are TRBV9 and TRBJ1-6; D remains ambiguous. Germline V gives CDR1 SGDLS, CDR2 YYNGEE. This CDR3 has 14 amino acids. The V end was cut by 2 bases, the J end by 7 bases, with 10 bases between. The DNA for the CDR3 is TGTGCCAGCAGCGTTGACGAGGGAAATTCACCCCTCCACTTT. Encoded protein: CASSVDEGNSPLHF.

This clone has a single count. The J gene is TRBJ1-5, the V gene TRBV21-1; TRBD1, as called in the table, went unchecked against the DNA. TRBV21-1 is given as a pseudogene. The CDR3 loop spans 17 amino acids. The CDR3 region has the DNA TGTGCCAGCAGCAAATCGGGACAGGCTTATAGCAATCAGCCCCAGCATTTT. Translated, it gives CASSKSGQAYSNQPQHF.

This chain connects TRBV7-8 to TRBJ2-7; the match to TRBD1 covers 7 bases. Germline-derived CDR1 and CDR2 are SGHVS and FQNEAQ. V gave up 5 bases and J gave up 3 bases; unmatched junction bases: 13. The CDR3 contains 16 residues. The CDR3 sequence is CASSALLLGQNYEQYF. CDR3 coding DNA: TGTGCCAGCAGCGCCCTCTTATTGGGACAGAACTACGAGCAGTACTTC. The variable domain in full, with the rest retrieved from reference TRBV7-8 and TRBJ2-7, is GAGVSQSPRYKVAKRGQDVALRCDPISGHVSLFWYQQALGQGPEFLTYFQNEAQLDKSGLPSDRFFAERPEGSVSTLKIQRTQQEDSAVYLCASSALLLGQNYEQYFGPGTRLTVT.

This clone showed up just once. The chain links TRBV4-1 to TRBJ2-1, with 11 nucleotides matching TRBD1. From germline, CDR1 is MGHRA and CDR2 YSYEKL. J was trimmed by 7 bases and V by 4 bases; bases with no gene match: 3. This CDR3 contains 14 residues. CDR3 nucleotides: TGCGCCAGCAGCCCGGACAGGGGGCGGAATGAGCAGTTCTTC. Protein sequence: CASSPDRGRNEQFF.

V usage is TRBV3-1 (or the pseudogene TRBV3-2) and J usage is TRBJ2-4, with D possibly TRBD1 on 5 matching bases. Trimming cost V 3 bases and J 7 bases, with 13 bases left between them. The CDR3 totals 14 residues. Per the germline V gene, CDR1 is LGHDT and CDR2 is YNNKEL (reference sequence). This chain's CDR3 is CASSQRTPGNIQYF. The CDR3 DNA follows: TGTGCCAGCAGCCAGCGAACCCCAGGGAACATTCAGTACTTC.

The chain couples TRBV5-1 to TRBJ1-1; weak D call: TRBD1 (5 bases). Germline loops: CDR1 SGHRS, CDR2 YFSETQ. Trimming removed 4 bases at V and 5 bases at J, with 9 bases between. There are 12 residues in the CDR3. The CDR3 bases are TGCGCCAGCAGCAACCAGGGTACTGAAGCTTTCTTT. Its protein product is CASSNQGTEAFF.

The rearrangement joins TRBV7-2 to TRBJ2-7; 9 positions match TRBD2. Germline CDR1 is SGHTA and CDR2 is FQGNSA. The CDR3 extends over 14 amino acids. The V gene end was trimmed by 1 base and the J gene end by 10 bases; junction bases not matched to a gene: 8. CDR3 coding DNA: TGTGCCAGCAGCTTAGATAGCGGGGGTTTTAATCAGTACTTC. This encodes CASSLDSGGFNQYF.

About this clone: The same CDR3 is also encoded by other DNA sequences in this sample. This rearrangement joins TRBV9 to TRBJ2-7; 7 positions agree with TRBD1. The ends lost 0 bases at V and 2 bases at J; junction bases unmatched: 2. Per germline, CDR1 SGDLS and CDR2 YYNGEE. This CDR3 spans 14 amino acids. CDR3 loop: CASSVADRAYEQYF. The DNA of the CDR3 is TGTGCCAGCAGCGTAGCCGACAGGGCCTACGAGCAGTACTTC.

The V and J genes are TRBV6-5 and TRBJ2-7; 10 bases line up with TRBD1. CDR1 and CDR2 (germline): MNHEY, SVGAGI. The CDR3 spans 15 residues. Germline trimming cut 7 bases from V and 4 bases from J; bases unmatched to any gene: 10. In DNA form, the CDR3 reads TGTGCCAGCAAGGATACCGGGACAGGGGTGTACGAGCAGTACTTC. It codes for CASKDTGTGVYEQYF.

The chain recombines TRBV11-3 with TRBJ2-5; 8 nucleotides agree with TRBD1. The CDR3 is 15 amino acids. Germline V gene lookup returns CDR1 SGHNT and CDR2 YENEEA. V lost 5 bases to trimming and J lost 3 bases; unmatched junction nucleotides: 8. The CDR3 reads CASSRGQGAEETQYF. The CDR3 nucleotides are TGTGCCAGCAGCCGGGGGCAGGGGGCTGAAGAGACCCAGTACTTC. The variable domain in full, completed from reference TRBV11-3 and TRBJ2-5, reads EAGVVQSPRYKIIEKKQPVAFWCNPISGHNTLYWYLQNLGQGPELLIRYENEEAVDDSQLPKDRFSAERLKGVDSTLKIQPAELGDSAVYLCASSRGQGAEETQYFGPGTRLLVL.

The J gene is TRBJ1-1, the V gene TRBV7-9; a weak D match, TRBD1 (6 bases). V was pared by 1 base and J by 1 base, with 10 bases between. Germline CDR1 is SEHNR and CDR2 is FQNEAQ (reference sequence). This CDR3 has 15 amino acids. CDR3 region: CASSLVDRRNTEAFF. DNA for the CDR3: TGTGCCAGCAGCTTAGTTGACAGGAGGAACACTGAAGCTTTCTTT.

This clone has just a few counts. The V and J genes are TRBV19 and TRBJ1-4; D uncertain. The CDR3 sequence is 16 residues long. V was pared by 4 bases and J by 4 bases, with 16 bases between. The germline CDR1 and CDR2 sequences are LNHDA and SQIVND (reference sequence). The CDR3 protein is CASSKPSGIGNEKLFF. In nucleotides, the CDR3 is TGTGCCAGTAGTAAACCCTCCGGGATAGGTAATGAAAAACTGTTTTTT. The whole variable domain, filled in from reference TRBV19 and TRBJ1-4, reads DGGITQSPKYLFRKEGQNVTLSCEQNLNHDAMYWYRQDPGQGLRLIYYSQIVNDFQKGDIAEGYSVSREKKESFPLTVTSAQKNPTAFYLCASSKPSGIGNEKLFFGSGTQLSVL.

The chain carries TRBV7-2 and TRBJ2-5; possible D gene TRBD2, 5 bases. V shed 3 bases and J shed 4 bases, with 12 bases lying between them. CDR3 length: 14 amino acids. Germline-derived CDR1 and CDR2 are SGHTA and FQGNSA. The CDR3 protein is CASSLSTISETQYF. CDR3 DNA: TGTGCCAGCAGCTTGTCGACTATCTCAGAGACCCAGTACTTC.

This sequence joins TRBV7-9 and TRBJ1-5, with 8 bases matching TRBD1. Germline loops: CDR1 SEHNR, CDR2 FQNEAQ (reference sequence). The CDR3 runs to 14 residues. Germline trimming cut 5 bases from V and 2 bases from J; bases unmatched to any gene: 2. The CDR3 protein is CASSMTGGNQPQHF. In DNA form, the CDR3 reads TGTGCCAGCAGCATGACAGGGGGCAATCAGCCCCAGCATTTT.

The genes are TRBV5-5 and TRBJ2-5; 7 bases are shared with TRBD2. Trimming removed 1 base from V and 5 bases from J; junction bases left unmatched: 5. The CDR3 is made up of 14 amino acids. Germline assignment: CDR1 SGHKS and CDR2 YYEKEE (reference sequence). The CDR3 DNA is TGTGCCAGCAGCTTGAGTACTAGCGCCGAGACCCAGTACTTC. It translates to CASSLSTSAETQYF.